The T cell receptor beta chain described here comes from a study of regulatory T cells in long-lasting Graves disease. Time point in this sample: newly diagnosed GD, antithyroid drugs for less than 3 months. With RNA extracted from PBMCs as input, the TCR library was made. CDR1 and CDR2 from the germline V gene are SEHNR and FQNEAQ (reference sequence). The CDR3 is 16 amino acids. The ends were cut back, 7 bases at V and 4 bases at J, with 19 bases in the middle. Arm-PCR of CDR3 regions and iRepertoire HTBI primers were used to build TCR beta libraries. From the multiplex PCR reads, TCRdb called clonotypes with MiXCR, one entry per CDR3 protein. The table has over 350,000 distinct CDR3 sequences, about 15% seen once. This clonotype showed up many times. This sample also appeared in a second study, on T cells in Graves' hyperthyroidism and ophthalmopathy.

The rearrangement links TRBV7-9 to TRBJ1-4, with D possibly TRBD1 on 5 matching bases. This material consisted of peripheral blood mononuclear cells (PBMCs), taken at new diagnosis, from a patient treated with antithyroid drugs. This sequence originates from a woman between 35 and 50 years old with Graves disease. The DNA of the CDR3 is TGTGCCAGCACCCCCTTGGGGGGAGGTGGTAATGAAAAACTGTTTTTT. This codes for CASTPLGGGGNEKLFF.